This is a list of T cell receptor beta chains from one sample in a study of blood T cell repertoires in COVID-19. The repertoire was sequenced with immunoSEQ multiplex PCR; TCRdb's copy has only in-frame clones and lacks some. The sample includes a few hundred thousand clones, 90% of them seen just once. Input material: PBMCs or T cells enriched from blood (not recorded which). Source of these receptors: a young woman with acute COVID-19. The conserved cysteine and the conserved F or W are not part of the CDR3 here. Fields, in order: J gene, V gene, CDR3 protein.

TRBJ2-7 TRBV28 ASSSIDSYEQY
TRBJ2-1 TRBV24-1 ATSDPFRGGSEQF
TRBJ1-4 TRBV7-9 ASSHHGVGAFDEKLF
TRBJ1-4 TRBV25-1 ASSSSKRANEKLF
TRBJ2-1 TRBV19 ASSWASGRVGSYNEQF
TRBJ1-2 TRBV10-2 ASSESISHSGGGYT
TRBJ1-1 TRBV18 ASSPGANTEAF
TRBJ1-1 TRBV19 ASSRGESNTEAF
TRBJ2-1 TRBV5-1 ASSFGGYEQF
TRBJ2-1 TRBV5-1 ASSLGFGRENDNEQF
TRBJ2-3 TRBV2 ASSELAGMDTQY
TRBJ2-5 TRBV4-2 ASSHTGQTGAGGPQETQY
TRBJ1-2 TRBV28 ASSTRTGVAIT
TRBJ2-2 TRBV7-3 ASSRTSANTGELF
TRBJ1-5 TRBV6-5 ASTPGSHQPQH